Here is one TCR beta chain with its context. The J segment lost 3 bases and the V segment lost 1 base, leaving 7 bases of the junction unmatched. CDR1 is SGHVS, CDR2 FQNEAQ, per germline. This CDR3 comprises 18 residues. The record originates from a study of T cells in localized non-small cell lung cancer. The table came from immunoSEQ multiplex PCR; TCRdb's copy has only in-frame clones and leaves some out. The table has about 27,000 clones, less than 95% seen once. The receptor was isolated from a woman aged 35-75 years with stage I lung adenocarcinoma. The sequenced sample was peripheral blood, obtained before any cancer treatment. This chain uses TRBV7-8 with TRBJ2-1; 12 bases align to TRBD2. The CDR3 region has the DNA TGTGCCAGCAGCTTAGAGGCTAGCGGGGGGGCTAACTACAATGAGCAGTTCTTC. It codes for CASSLEASGGANYNEQFF.